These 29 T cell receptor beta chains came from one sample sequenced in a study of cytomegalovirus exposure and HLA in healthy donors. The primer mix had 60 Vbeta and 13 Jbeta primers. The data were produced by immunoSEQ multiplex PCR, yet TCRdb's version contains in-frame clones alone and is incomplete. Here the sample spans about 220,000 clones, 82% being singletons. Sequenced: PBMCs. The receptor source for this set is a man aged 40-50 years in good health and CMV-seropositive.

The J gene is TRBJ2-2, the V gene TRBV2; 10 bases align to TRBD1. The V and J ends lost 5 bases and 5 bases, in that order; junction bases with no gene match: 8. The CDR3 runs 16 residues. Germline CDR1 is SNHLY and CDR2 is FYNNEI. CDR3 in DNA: TGTGCCAGCAGTAAGATGGGACAGGGGAGGACCGGGGAGCTGTTTTTT. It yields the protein CASSKMGQGRTGELFF.

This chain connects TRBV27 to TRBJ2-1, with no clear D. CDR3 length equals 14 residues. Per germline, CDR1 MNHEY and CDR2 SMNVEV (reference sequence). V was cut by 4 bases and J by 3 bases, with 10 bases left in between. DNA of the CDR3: TGTGCCAGCAGTTCGGCGGCTCGCTACAATGAGCAGTTCTTC. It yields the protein CASSSAARYNEQFF.

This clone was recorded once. CDR3 coding DNA: TGTGCCATCGGGACAGTGGGACAGCCCCAGCATTTT. Amino acid sequence: CAIGTVGQPQHF. The chain combines TRBV10-3 with TRBJ1-5; 7 bases are shared with TRBD1. CDR3 length equals 12 residues. Trimming cost V 8 bases and J 7 bases; bases outside gene matches: 5. The germline V gene has CDR1 ENHRY and CDR2 SYGVKD.

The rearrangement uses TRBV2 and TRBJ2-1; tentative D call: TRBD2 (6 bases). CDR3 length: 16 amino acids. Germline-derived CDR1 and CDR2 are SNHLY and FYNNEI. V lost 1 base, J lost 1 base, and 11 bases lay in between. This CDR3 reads CASSEDGGRSYNEQFF. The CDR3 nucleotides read TGTGCCAGCAGTGAAGACGGGGGTCGTTCCTACAATGAGCAGTTCTTC.

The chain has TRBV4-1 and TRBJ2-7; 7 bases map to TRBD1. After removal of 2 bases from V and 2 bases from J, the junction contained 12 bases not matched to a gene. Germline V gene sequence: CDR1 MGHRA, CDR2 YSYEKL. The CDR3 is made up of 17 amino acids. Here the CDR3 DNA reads TGCGCCAGCAGCCAACCCCCGACAGGGTCCCGCGCCTACGAGCAGTACTTC. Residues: CASSQPPTGSRAYEQYF.

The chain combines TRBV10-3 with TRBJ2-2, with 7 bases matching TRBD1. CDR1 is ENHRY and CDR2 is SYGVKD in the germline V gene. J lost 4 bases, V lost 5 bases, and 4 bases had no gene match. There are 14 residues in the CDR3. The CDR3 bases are TGTGCCATCAGTTCGACAGGGCCCACCGGGGAGCTGTTTTTT. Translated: CAISSTGPTGELFF.

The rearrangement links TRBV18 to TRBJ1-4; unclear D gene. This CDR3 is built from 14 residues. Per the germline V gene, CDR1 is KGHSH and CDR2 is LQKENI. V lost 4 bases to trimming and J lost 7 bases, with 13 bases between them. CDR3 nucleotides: TGTGCCAGCTCACAAGAAAGCTCTCGTGAAAAACTGTTTTTT. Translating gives CASSQESSREKLFF.

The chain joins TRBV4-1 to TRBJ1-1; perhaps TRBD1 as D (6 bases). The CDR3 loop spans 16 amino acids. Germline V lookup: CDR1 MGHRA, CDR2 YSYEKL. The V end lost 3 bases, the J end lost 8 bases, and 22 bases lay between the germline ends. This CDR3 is CASSHDFGRGVPEAFF. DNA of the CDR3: TGCGCCAGCAGCCACGATTTCGGCAGGGGAGTACCCGAAGCTTTCTTT.

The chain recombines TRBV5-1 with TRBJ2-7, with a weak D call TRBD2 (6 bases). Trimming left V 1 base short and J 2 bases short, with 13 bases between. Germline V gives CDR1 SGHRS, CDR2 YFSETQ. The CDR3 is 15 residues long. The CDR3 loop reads CASSLKREATYEQYF. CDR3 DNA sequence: TGCGCCAGCAGCTTGAAGAGGGAGGCGACCTACGAGCAGTACTTC.

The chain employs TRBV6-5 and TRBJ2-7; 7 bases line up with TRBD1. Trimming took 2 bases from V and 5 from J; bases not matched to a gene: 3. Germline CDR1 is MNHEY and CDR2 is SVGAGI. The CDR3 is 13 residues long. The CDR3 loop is CASSYRDRDEQYF. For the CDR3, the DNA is TGTGCCAGCAGTTACCGGGACAGAGACGAGCAGTACTTC.

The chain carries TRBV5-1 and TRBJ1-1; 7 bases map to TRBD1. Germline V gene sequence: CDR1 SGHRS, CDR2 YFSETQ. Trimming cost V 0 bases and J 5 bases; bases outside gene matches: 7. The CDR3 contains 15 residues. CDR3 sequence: CASSLEQGVRTEAFF. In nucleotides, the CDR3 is TGCGCCAGCAGCTTGGAGCAGGGGGTACGGACTGAAGCTTTCTTT.

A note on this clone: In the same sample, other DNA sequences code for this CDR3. The CDR3 sequence is CASSLGGGTEAFF. For the CDR3, the DNA is TGCGCCAGCAGCTTGGGGGGGGGCACTGAAGCTTTCTTT. This sequence joins TRBV5-1 and TRBJ1-1; maybe TRBD1 (5 bases). V shed 0 bases and J shed 4 bases, with 7 bases lying between them. Looked up from germline, CDR1 is SGHRS and CDR2 is YFSETQ. The CDR3 is 13 amino acids.

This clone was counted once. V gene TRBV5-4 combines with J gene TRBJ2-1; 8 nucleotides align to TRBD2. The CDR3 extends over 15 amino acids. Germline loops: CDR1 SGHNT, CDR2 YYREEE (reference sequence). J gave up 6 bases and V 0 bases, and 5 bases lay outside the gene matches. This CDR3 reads CASSLDLAGANEQFF. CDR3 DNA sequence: TGTGCCAGCAGCTTGGATCTAGCGGGTGCCAATGAGCAGTTCTTC. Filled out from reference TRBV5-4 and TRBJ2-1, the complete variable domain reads ETGVTQSPTHLIKTRGQQVTLRCSSQSGHNTVSWYQQALGQGPQFIFQYYREEENGRGNFPPRFSGLQFPNYSSELNVNALELDDSALYLCASSLDLAGANEQFFGPGTRLTVL.

The CDR3 loop is CASKDRANTGELFF. CDR3 nucleotide sequence: TGTGCCAGCAAGGACAGGGCGAACACCGGGGAGCTGTTTTTT. The chain recombines TRBV2 with TRBJ2-2, with 8 bases identical to TRBD1. J gave up 0 bases and V 7 bases, and 1 base lay outside the gene matches. CDR1 and CDR2 (germline): SNHLY, FYNNEI. CDR3 length: 14 residues.

CDR3 sequence: CASSEAGGAANQPQHF. CDR3 sequence (DNA): TGTGCCAGCAGTGAAGCGGGGGGGGCCGCCAATCAGCCCCAGCATTTT. This chain joins TRBV6-1 and TRBJ1-5; the D gene is possibly TRBD1 (6 bases). This CDR3 spans 16 amino acids. The V end was cut by 0 bases, the J end by 3 bases, with 12 bases between. CDR1 is MNHNS and CDR2 is SASEGT in the germline V gene.

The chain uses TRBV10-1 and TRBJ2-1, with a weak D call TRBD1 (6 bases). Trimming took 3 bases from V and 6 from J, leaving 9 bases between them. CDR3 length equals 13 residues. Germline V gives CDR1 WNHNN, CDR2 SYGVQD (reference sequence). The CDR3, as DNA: TGCGCCAGCAGTGACTTGGGGGCCAATGAGCAGTTCTTC. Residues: CASSDLGANEQFF.

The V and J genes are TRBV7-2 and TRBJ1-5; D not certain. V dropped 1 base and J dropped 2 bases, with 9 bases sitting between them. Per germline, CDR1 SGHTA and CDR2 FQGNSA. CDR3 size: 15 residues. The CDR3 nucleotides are TGTGCCAGCAGCTTAGATCCGTTTGGCAATCAGCCCCAGCATTTT. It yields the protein CASSLDPFGNQPQHF.

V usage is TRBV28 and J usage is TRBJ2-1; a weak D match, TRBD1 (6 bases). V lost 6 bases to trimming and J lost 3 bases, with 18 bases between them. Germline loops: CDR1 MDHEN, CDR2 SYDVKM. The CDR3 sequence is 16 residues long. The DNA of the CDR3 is TGTGCCAGCAGCCTTCTACAGGGCGGCTACTACAATGAGCAGTTCTTC. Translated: CASSLLQGGYYNEQFF.

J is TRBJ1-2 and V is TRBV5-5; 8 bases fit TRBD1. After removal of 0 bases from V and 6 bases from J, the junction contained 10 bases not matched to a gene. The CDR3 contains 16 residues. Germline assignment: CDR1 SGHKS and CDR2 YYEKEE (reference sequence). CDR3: CASSLGTGYPGDGYTF. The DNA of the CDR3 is TGTGCCAGCAGCTTGGGGACAGGGTACCCCGGGGATGGCTACACCTTC. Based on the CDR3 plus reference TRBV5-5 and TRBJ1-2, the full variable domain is DAGVTQSPTHLIKTRGQQVTLRCSPISGHKSVSWYQQVLGQGPQFIFQYYEKEERGRGNFPDRFSARQFPNYSSELNVNALLLGDSALYLCASSLGTGYPGDGYTFGSGTRLTVV.

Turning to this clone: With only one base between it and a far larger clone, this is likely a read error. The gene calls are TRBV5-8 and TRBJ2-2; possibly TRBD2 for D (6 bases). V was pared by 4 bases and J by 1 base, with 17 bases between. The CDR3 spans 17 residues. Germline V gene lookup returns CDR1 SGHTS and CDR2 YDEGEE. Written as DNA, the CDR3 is TGTGCCAGCAGCCCCAAGAAACTAGCTTTGAACACCGGGGAGCTGTTTTTT. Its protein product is CASSPKKLALNTGELFF.

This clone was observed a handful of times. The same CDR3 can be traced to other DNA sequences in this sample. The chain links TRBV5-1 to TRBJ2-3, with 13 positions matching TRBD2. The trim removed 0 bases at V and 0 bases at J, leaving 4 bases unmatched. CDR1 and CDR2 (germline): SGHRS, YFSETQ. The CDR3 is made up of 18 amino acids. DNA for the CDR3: TGCGCCAGCAGCTTGGCACTAGCGGGAGGGGCTAGCACAGATACGCAGTATTTT. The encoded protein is CASSLALAGGASTDTQYF. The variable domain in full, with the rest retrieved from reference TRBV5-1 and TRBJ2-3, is KAGVTQTPRYLIKTRGQQVTLSCSPISGHRSVSWYQQTPGQGLQFLFEYFSETQRNKGNFPGRFSGRQFSNSRSEMNVSTLELGDSALYLCASSLALAGGASTDTQYFGPGTRLTVL.

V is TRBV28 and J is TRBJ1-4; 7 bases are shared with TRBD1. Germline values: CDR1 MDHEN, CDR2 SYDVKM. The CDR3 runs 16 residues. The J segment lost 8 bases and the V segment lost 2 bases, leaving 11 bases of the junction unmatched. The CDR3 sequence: CASSLPGTVRGEKLFF. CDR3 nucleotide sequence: TGTGCCAGCAGTTTACCAGGGACAGTGCGAGGCGAAAAACTGTTTTTT.

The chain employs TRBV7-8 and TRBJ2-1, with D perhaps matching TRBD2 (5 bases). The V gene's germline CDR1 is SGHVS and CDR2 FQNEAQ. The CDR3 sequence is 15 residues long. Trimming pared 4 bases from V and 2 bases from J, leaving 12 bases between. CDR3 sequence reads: CASSYTRGTYNEQFF. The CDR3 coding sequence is TGTGCCAGCAGCTACACCCGGGGAACCTACAATGAGCAGTTCTTC.

The CDR3 protein is CASSPPGYGANVLTF. The CDR3 DNA is TGTGCCAGCAGCCCCCCCGGGTATGGGGCCAACGTCCTGACTTTC. The rearrangement uses TRBV7-3 and TRBJ2-6, with no clear D. The CDR3 is 15 amino acids. The V end lost 5 bases, the J end lost 3 bases, and 11 bases lay between the germline ends. Germline values: CDR1 SGHTA, CDR2 FQGTGA.

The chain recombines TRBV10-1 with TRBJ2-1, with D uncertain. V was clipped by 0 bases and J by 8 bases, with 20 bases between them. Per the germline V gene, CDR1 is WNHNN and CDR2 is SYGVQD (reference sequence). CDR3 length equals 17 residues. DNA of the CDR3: TGCGCCAGCAGTGAGTCAGTGGCGGCCGTGGAAGGATATGAGCAGTTCTTC. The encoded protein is CASSESVAAVEGYEQFF.

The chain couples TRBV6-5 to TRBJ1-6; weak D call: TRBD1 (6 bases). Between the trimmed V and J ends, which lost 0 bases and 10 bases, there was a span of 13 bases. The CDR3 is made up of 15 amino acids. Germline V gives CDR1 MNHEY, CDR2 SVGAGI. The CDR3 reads CASSYSPTGASPLHF. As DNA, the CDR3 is TGTGCCAGCAGTTACTCCCCGACAGGCGCCTCACCCCTCCACTTT.

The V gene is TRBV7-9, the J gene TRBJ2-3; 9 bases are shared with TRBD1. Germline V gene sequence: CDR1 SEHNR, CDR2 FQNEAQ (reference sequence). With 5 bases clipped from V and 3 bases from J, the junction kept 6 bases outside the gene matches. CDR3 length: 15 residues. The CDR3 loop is CASSPRTGVTDTQYF. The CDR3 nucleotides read TGTGCCAGCAGCCCCCGGACAGGGGTGACAGATACGCAGTATTTT.

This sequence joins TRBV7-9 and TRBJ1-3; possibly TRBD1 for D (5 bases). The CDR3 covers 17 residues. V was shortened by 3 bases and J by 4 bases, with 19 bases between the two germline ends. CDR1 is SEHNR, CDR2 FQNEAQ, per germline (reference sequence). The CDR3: CASSFSYGHSAGNTIYF. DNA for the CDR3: TGTGCCAGCAGCTTTAGTTACGGACACTCTGCGGGAAACACCATATATTTT.

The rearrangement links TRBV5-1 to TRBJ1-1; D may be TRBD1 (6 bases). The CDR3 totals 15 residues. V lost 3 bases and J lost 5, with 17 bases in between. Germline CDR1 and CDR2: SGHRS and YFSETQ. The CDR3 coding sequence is TGCGCCAGCAGCTCTGTGAAAAACCAGGGGACTGAAGCTTTCTTT. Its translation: CASSSVKNQGTEAFF.